This is a list of T cell receptor beta chains from one sample in a study of blood T cell repertoires in COVID-19. The table came from immunoSEQ multiplex PCR; TCRdb's copy has only in-frame clones and leaves some out. This table has approximately 320,000 clones, approximately 86% appearing once. The sample consisted of PBMCs or T cells enriched from blood (not recorded which). The origin of the receptors is a woman between 18 and 29 years old who had recovered from COVID-19. Each CDR3 is given with its conserved first and last residue. The D gene is left open where the match is weak. Clone size appears in some rows only: once, few, many, or a class for an expanded clone.

J: TRBJ2-3
D: NA
size: NA
V: TRBV6-5
DNA: TGTGCCAGCAGGACAGGGACTAGCACAGATACGCAGTATTTT
CDR3: CASRTGTSTDTQYF

J: TRBJ1-1
D: NA
size: few
V: TRBV7-8
DNA: TGTGCCAGCAGCTCCAGTATGAACACTGAAGCTTTCTTT
CDR3: CASSSSMNTEAFF

J: TRBJ2-7
D: NA
size: NA
V: TRBV3-1/TRBV3-2
DNA: TGTGCCAGCAGTCGGCAGGGAGGAGGTGGCGAGCAGTACTTC
CDR3: CASSRQGGGGEQYF

J: TRBJ2-3
D: NA
size: NA
V: TRBV9
DNA: TGTGCCAGCAGCCTGATACGGGGAGATACGCAGTATTTT
CDR3: CASSLIRGDTQYF

J: TRBJ2-3
D: TRBD2
size: NA
V: TRBV2
DNA: TGTGCCAGCAGTCTAGCGGCTAGCACAGATACGCAGTATTTT
CDR3: CASSLAASTDTQYF

J: TRBJ2-1
D: NA
size: NA
V: TRBV28
DNA: TGTGCCAGCAGTTTACTAGCGAATGAGCAGTTCTTC
CDR3: CASSLLANEQFF

J: TRBJ2-2
D: TRBD2
size: few
V: TRBV6-4
DNA: TGTGCCAGCAGTGAAGAGACTAGCGGGAGCCCCGGGGAGCTGTTTTTT
CDR3: CASSEETSGSPGELFF

J: TRBJ1-4
D: NA
size: once
V: TRBV15
DNA: TGTGCCACCAGCAGAGCAGCCCGCGGTCGTGAAAAACTGTTTTTT
CDR3: CATSRAARGREKLFF

J: TRBJ1-5
D: TRBD1
size: NA
V: TRBV9
DNA: TGTGCCAGCAGCTCAGGACAGGGGGGACAGCCCCAGCATTTT
CDR3: CASSSGQGGQPQHF

J: TRBJ1-5
D: NA
size: NA
V: TRBV4-1
DNA: TGCGCCAGCAGCCAAGGTCGGGGTACCAATCAGCCCCAGCATTTT
CDR3: CASSQGRGTNQPQHF

J: TRBJ1-1
D: NA
size: NA
V: TRBV13
DNA: TGTGCCAGCGGTTTGAGTGGGAACACTGAAGCTTTCTTT
CDR3: CASGLSGNTEAFF

J: TRBJ2-1
D: TRBD2
size: few
V: TRBV9
DNA: TGTGCCAGCAGCGATACAGCGGGGGGGCAATACAATGAGCAGTTCTTC
CDR3: CASSDTAGGQYNEQFF

J: TRBJ1-2
D: NA
size: NA
V: TRBV27
DNA: TGTGCCAGCAGTCCAGACCGGGGAACAGGGCTTAACTATGGCTACACCTTC
CDR3: CASSPDRGTGLNYGYTF

J: TRBJ1-1
D: NA
size: NA
V: TRBV24-1
DNA: TGTGCCACCAGTGAGGCAGGGGAGAACACTGAAGCTTTCTTT
CDR3: CATSEAGENTEAFF

J: TRBJ1-5
D: TRBD1
size: NA
V: TRBV19
DNA: TGTGCCAGTAGTATCAGGGGGAATCAGCCCCAGCATTTT
CDR3: CASSIRGNQPQHF

J: TRBJ1-4
D: NA
size: NA
V: TRBV7-2
DNA: TGTGCCAGCAGCCTTAATCAGGGAGGGTCTGAAAAACTGTTTTTT
CDR3: CASSLNQGGSEKLFF

J: TRBJ1-2
D: NA
size: NA
V: TRBV7-9
DNA: TGTGCCAGCAGCTTAGACTTAAATCGGGAGGGGATCGATGGCTACACCTTC
CDR3: CASSLDLNREGIDGYTF

J: TRBJ1-1
D: TRBD1
size: once
V: TRBV19
DNA: TGTGCCAGCGGACAGGGGGCGAACACTGAAGCTTTCTTT
CDR3: CASGQGANTEAFF

J: TRBJ1-1
D: TRBD1
size: NA
V: TRBV19
DNA: TGTGCCAGTAGTATTTGGGCAGGGGGGATGAACACTGAAGCTTTCTTT
CDR3: CASSIWAGGMNTEAFF

J: TRBJ1-1
D: NA
size: NA
V: TRBV3-1/TRBV3-2
DNA: TGTGCCAGCAGCCAACTAGGGGTGAACACTGAAGCTTTCTTT
CDR3: CASSQLGVNTEAFF

J: TRBJ1-3
D: NA
size: NA
V: TRBV7-2
DNA: TGTGCCAGCAGTCGGGGGGGTGTCGGAAACACCATATATTTT
CDR3: CASSRGGVGNTIYF

J: TRBJ2-1
D: TRBD1
size: NA
V: TRBV5-1
DNA: TGCGCCAGCAGCCTTGGGGACAGAACCTACAATGAGCAGTTCTTC
CDR3: CASSLGDRTYNEQFF

J: TRBJ2-7
D: TRBD1
size: NA
V: TRBV5-4
DNA: TGTGCCAGCAGCTTGACACAGGGGGCGTACGAGCAGTACTTC
CDR3: CASSLTQGAYEQYF

J: TRBJ2-3
D: NA
size: NA
V: TRBV5-1
DNA: TGCGCCAGCAGCTTGCGGCCAGGGGAAAGCGATACGCAGTATTTT
CDR3: CASSLRPGESDTQYF

J: TRBJ1-2
D: TRBD1
size: NA
V: TRBV27
DNA: TGTGCCAGCTCGGACAGGGGGCATGGCTACACCTTC
CDR3: CASSDRGHGYTF

J: TRBJ2-1
D: TRBD1
size: NA
V: TRBV19
DNA: TGTGCCAGTAGTATTGGGGACAGGGACTACAATGAGCAGTTCTTC
CDR3: CASSIGDRDYNEQFF

J: TRBJ2-2
D: TRBD1
size: NA
V: TRBV11-2
DNA: TGTGCCAGCAGAGCAGGACAGGGATTTACCGGGGAGCTGTTTTTT
CDR3: CASRAGQGFTGELFF

J: TRBJ1-4
D: TRBD1
size: NA
V: TRBV3-1/TRBV3-2
DNA: TGTGCCAGCAGCCCGACCGGGACAGGGTGGGAAAAACTGTTTTTT
CDR3: CASSPTGTGWEKLFF

J: TRBJ2-7
D: TRBD2
size: NA
V: TRBV15
DNA: TGTGCCACCAGCAGAGTTGGTGCGGGAGGGGTCTACGAGCAGTACTTC
CDR3: CATSRVGAGGVYEQYF

J: TRBJ2-4
D: NA
size: NA
V: TRBV2
DNA: TGTGCCAGCGGGGGGGCGACAGGTAGAAACATTCAGTACTTC
CDR3: CASGGATGRNIQYF

J: TRBJ1-3
D: NA
size: NA
V: TRBV19
DNA: TGTGCCAGTACCGTAGGAAACACCATATATTTT
CDR3: CASTVGNTIYF

J: TRBJ2-2
D: TRBD1
size: NA
V: TRBV10-3
DNA: TGTGCCATCAGATCCGGGACAGGAAACACCGGGGAGCTGTTTTTT
CDR3: CAIRSGTGNTGELFF

J: TRBJ2-1
D: NA
size: NA
V: TRBV10-2
DNA: TGCGCCAGCAGTGAGGCCTCTCCGGGACAAGAGCAGTTCTTC
CDR3: CASSEASPGQEQFF

J: TRBJ1-5
D: TRBD1
size: NA
V: TRBV10-3
DNA: TGTGCCATCAGTGAGCTGGGACAGGGTGTTCAGCCCCAGCATTTT
CDR3: CAISELGQGVQPQHF

J: TRBJ2-5
D: TRBD2
size: NA
V: TRBV5-1
DNA: TGCGCCAGCAGCTTGGAACTAGCGGGAGCAGAGACCCAGTACTTC
CDR3: CASSLELAGAETQYF

J: TRBJ1-1
D: NA
size: NA
V: TRBV19
DNA: TGTGCCAGTAGTATAGATAGCGTGGGTTGGACTGAAGCTTTCTTT
CDR3: CASSIDSVGWTEAFF

J: TRBJ1-1
D: NA
size: NA
V: TRBV7-9
DNA: TGTGCCAGCAGCTTAGCCGCACAGGTCAACACTGAAGCTTTCTTT
CDR3: CASSLAAQVNTEAFF

J: TRBJ2-2
D: NA
size: once
V: TRBV28
DNA: TGTGCCAGCAGTTTATGGGGGCACACCGGGGAGCTGTTTTTT
CDR3: CASSLWGHTGELFF

J: TRBJ2-1
D: TRBD2
size: medium-sized
V: TRBV20-1
DNA: TGCAGTGCTAGTCCGGGACTAGCAAACAATGAGCAGTTCTTC
CDR3: CSASPGLANNEQFF

J: TRBJ1-4
D: NA
size: NA
V: TRBV14
DNA: TGTGCCAGCAGCCAAGGGGGCCTAAGATCGGAAAAACTGTTTTTT
CDR3: CASSQGGLRSEKLFF

J: TRBJ2-6
D: NA
size: NA
V: TRBV9
DNA: TGTGCCAGCAGCGTGAACCAGGATACTGGGGCCAACGTCCTGACTTTC
CDR3: CASSVNQDTGANVLTF

J: TRBJ1-5
D: TRBD1
size: NA
V: TRBV11-3
DNA: TGTGCCAGCAGCTTGAAGTATCCGGGACAGGGGGCTAGGAGCAATCAGCCCCAGCATTTT
CDR3: CASSLKYPGQGARSNQPQHF

J: TRBJ1-6
D: TRBD1
size: NA
V: TRBV7-2
DNA: TGTGCCAGCAGCTTAGTAGACAGGGAGGACTCACCCCTCCACTTT
CDR3: CASSLVDREDSPLHF

J: TRBJ2-7
D: NA
size: NA
V: TRBV28
DNA: TGTGCCAGCAGTTCTACTGGGGGGACCAAATACGAGCAGTACTTC
CDR3: CASSSTGGTKYEQYF

J: TRBJ1-2
D: NA
size: NA
V: TRBV20-1
DNA: TGCAGTGCTAGTTTACAGGGATTGGGAGCTAACTATGGCTACACCTTC
CDR3: CSASLQGLGANYGYTF

J: TRBJ2-7
D: NA
size: NA
V: TRBV4-3
DNA: TGCGCCAGCAGCCAAGGGATCCCGGGGGAATACGAGCAGTACTTC
CDR3: CASSQGIPGEYEQYF

J: TRBJ1-2
D: NA
size: NA
V: TRBV7-9
DNA: TGTGCCAGCAGCTTTTCGACGGCCAGGGGCTACACCTTC
CDR3: CASSFSTARGYTF

J: TRBJ2-3
D: TRBD2
size: NA
V: TRBV18
DNA: TGTGCCAGCTCACCTAGCGGGGGAGAAGATACGCAGTATTTT
CDR3: CASSPSGGEDTQYF